Reported below is one TCR beta chain. CDR1 and CDR2 (germline): MGHRA, YSYEKL. Trimming at V came to 4 bases and at J to 1 base, leaving 7 bases not matched to a gene. This CDR3 is 16 amino acids long. The table came from immunoSEQ multiplex PCR; TCRdb's copy has only in-frame clones and leaves some out. The repertoire has tens of thousands of clones, 95% to 98% of them found once; the top ten carry approximately 0.15%. This entry belongs to a study of technical replicates of blood from a handful of donors. Sequencing input: T cells isolated from PBMCs. The origin of this receptor is a human donor in good health. The chain is built from TRBV4-1 and TRBJ1-2; 9 positions match TRBD1. This CDR3 is CASSRERTGVNYGYTF. The CDR3 nucleotides are TGCGCCAGCAGCCGGGAAAGGACAGGGGTTAACTATGGCTACACCTTC.